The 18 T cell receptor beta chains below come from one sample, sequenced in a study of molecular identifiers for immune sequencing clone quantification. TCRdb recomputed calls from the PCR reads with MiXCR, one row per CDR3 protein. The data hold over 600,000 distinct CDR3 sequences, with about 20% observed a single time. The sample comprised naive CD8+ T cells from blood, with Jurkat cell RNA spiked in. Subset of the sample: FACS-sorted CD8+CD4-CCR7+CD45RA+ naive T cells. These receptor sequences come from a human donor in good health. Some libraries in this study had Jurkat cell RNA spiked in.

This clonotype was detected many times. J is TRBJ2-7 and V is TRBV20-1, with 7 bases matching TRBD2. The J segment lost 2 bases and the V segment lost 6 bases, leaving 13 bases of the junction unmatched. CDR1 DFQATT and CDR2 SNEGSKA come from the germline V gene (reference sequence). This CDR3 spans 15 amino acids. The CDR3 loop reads CSAPSASGNTYEQYF. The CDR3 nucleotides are TGCAGTGCCCCCTCGGCTAGCGGTAACACCTACGAGCAGTACTTC.

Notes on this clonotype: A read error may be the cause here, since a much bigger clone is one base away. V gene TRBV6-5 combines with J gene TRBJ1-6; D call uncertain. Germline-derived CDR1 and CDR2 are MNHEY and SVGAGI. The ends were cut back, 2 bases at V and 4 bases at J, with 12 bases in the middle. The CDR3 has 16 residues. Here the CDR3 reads CASSYSVRPYNSPLHF. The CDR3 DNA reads TGTGCCAGCAGTTACAGCGTACGGCCATATAATTCACCCCTCCACTTT.

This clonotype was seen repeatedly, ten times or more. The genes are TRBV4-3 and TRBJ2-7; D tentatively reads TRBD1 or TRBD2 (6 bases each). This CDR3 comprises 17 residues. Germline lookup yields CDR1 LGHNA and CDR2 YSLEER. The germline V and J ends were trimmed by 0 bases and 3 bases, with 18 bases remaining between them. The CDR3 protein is CASSQDLVGGGFYEQYF. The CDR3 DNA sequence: TGCGCCAGCAGCCAAGATTTAGTCGGGGGCGGCTTCTACGAGCAGTACTTC.

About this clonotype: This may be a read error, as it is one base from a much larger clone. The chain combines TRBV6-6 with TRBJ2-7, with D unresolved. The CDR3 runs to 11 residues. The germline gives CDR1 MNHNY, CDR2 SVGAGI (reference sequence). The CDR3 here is CASSIPSELYF. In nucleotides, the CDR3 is TGTGCCAGCAGTATTCCCAGCGAGCTGTACTTC.

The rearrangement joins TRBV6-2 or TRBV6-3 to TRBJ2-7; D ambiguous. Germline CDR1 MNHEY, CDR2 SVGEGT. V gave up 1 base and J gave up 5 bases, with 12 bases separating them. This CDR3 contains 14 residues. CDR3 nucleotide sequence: TGTGCCAGCAGTTACTGGGCGGATCAGGACGAGCAGTACTTC. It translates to CASSYWADQDEQYF.

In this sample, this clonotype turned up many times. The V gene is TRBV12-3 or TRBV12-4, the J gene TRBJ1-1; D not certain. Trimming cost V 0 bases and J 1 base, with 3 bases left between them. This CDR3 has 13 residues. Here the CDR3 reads CASSLAKNTEAFF. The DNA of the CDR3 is TGTGCCAGCAGTTTAGCCAAGAACACTGAAGCTTTCTTT.

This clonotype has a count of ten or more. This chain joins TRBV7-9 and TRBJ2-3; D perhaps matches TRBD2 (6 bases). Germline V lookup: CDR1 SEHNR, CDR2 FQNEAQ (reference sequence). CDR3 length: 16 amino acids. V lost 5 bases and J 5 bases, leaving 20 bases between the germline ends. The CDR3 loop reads CASSLYGGMGLDTQYF. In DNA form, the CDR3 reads TGTGCCAGCAGCCTCTACGGCGGGATGGGGCTAGATACGCAGTATTTT.

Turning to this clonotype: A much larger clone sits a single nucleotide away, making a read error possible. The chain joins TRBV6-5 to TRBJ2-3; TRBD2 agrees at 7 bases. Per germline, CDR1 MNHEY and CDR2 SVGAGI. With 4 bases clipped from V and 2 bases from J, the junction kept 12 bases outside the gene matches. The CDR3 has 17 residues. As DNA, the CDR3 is TGTGCCAGCAGTTTCCCGACTACCGCGGGGGACACAGATACGCAGTATTTT. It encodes CASSFPTTAGDTDTQYF.

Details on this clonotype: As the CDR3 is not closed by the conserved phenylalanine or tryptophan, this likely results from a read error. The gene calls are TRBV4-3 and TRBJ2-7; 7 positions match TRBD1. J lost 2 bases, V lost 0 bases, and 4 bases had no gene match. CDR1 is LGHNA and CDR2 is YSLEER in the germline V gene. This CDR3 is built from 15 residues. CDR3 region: CASSQDRQGAYEQYL. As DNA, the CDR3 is TGCGCCAGCAGCCAAGATCGGCAGGGGGCCTACGAGCAGTACCTC.

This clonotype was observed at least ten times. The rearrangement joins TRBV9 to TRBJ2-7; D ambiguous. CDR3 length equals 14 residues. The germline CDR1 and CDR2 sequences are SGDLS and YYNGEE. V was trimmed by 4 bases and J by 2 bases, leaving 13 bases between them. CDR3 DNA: TGTGCCAGCAGCCCCGGGTACAGCGCCTACGAGCAGTACTTC. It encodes CASSPGYSAYEQYF.

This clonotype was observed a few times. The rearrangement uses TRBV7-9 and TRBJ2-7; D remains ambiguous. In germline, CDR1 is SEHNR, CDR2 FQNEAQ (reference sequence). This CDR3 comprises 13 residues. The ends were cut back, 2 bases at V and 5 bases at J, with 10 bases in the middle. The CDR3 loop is CASSLPLQNEQYF. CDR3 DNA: TGTGCCAGCAGCTTACCCCTACAGAACGAGCAGTACTTC.

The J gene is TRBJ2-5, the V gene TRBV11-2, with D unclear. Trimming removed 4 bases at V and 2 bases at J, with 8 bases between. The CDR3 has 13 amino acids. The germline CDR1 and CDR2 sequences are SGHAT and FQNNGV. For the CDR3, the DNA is TGTGCCAGCAGCTCAGACAATCAAGAGACCCAGTACTTC. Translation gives CASSSDNQETQYF.

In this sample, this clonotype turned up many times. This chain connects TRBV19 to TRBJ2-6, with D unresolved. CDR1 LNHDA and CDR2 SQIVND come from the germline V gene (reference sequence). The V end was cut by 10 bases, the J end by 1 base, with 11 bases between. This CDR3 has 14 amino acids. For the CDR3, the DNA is TGTGCCACGAATCACGGATCTGGGGCCAACGTCCTGACTTTC. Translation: CATNHGSGANVLTF. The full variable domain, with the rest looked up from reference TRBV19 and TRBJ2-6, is DGGITQSPKYLFRKEGQNVTLSCEQNLNHDAMYWYRQDPGQGLRLIYYSQIVNDFQKGDIAEGYSVSREKKESFPLTVTSAQKNPTAFYLCATNHGSGANVLTFGAGSRLTVL.

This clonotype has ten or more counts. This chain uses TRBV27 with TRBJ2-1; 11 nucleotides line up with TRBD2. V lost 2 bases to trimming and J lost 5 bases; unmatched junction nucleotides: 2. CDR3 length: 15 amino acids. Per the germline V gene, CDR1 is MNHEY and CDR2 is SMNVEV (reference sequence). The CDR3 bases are TGTGCCAGCAGTTTAGGGACTAGCGGCGACAATGAGCAGTTCTTC. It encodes CASSLGTSGDNEQFF.

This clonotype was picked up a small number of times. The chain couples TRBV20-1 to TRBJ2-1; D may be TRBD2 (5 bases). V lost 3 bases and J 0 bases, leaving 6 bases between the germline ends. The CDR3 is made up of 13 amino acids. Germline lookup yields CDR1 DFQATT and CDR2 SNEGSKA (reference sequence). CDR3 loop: CSASGDSYNEQFF. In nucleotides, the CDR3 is TGCAGTGCTAGCGGGGACTCCTACAATGAGCAGTTCTTC.

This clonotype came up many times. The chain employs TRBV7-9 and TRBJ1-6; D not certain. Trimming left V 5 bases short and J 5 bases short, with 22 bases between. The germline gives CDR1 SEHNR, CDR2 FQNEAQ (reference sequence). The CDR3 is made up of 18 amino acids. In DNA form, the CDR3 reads TGTGCCAGCAGCCCGGGTGGGGTCTTGGCAGCACATAATTCACCCCTCCACTTT. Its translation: CASSPGGVLAAHNSPLHF.

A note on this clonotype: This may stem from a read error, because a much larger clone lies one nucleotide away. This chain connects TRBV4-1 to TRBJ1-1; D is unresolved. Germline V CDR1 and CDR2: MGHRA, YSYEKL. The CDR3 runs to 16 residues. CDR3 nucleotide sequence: TGCGCCAGCAGCCAAGATCACAGAGCACTGAACACTGAAGCTCTCTTT. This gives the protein CASSQDHRALNTEALF.

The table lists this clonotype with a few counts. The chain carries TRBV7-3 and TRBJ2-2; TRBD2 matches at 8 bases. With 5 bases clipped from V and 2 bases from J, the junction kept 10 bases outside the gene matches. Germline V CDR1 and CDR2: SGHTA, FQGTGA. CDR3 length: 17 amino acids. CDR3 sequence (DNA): TGTGCCAGCAGCCCGGGACTAGACCCGGTAAACACCGGGGAGCTGTTTTTT. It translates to CASSPGLDPVNTGELFF.